One sample yielded the 29 T cell receptor beta chains listed below, sequenced in a study of blood T cell repertoires in COVID-19. Here immunoSEQ multiplex PCR was the method, and the copy in TCRdb shows in-frame clones only, minus some. The sample has about 200,000 clones; 75% to 85% are singletons. The sample consisted of PBMCs or T cells enriched from blood (not recorded which). The origin of the receptors is a woman between 40 and 50 years old with acute COVID-19.

The V gene is TRBV9, the J gene TRBJ2-7; 7 nucleotides line up with TRBD2. CDR3 size: 14 residues. In germline, CDR1 is SGDLS, CDR2 YYNGEE. Trimming removed 0 bases from V and 5 bases from J; junction bases left unmatched: 5. CDR3 nucleotides: TGTGCCAGCAGCGTAGGTGTGGCGGGGGACGAGCAGTACTTC. This translates into CASSVGVAGDEQYF.

This clone was seen just once. The chain is built from TRBV3-1 (or the pseudogene TRBV3-2) and TRBJ1-1; 7 bases are shared with TRBD1. The trim removed 4 bases at V and 1 base at J, leaving 6 bases unmatched. The CDR3 has 15 amino acids. Germline values: CDR1 LGHDT, CDR2 YNNKEL (reference sequence). CDR3 in DNA: TGTGCCAGCAGCCCGTTTGAGGGGGCGAACACTGAAGCTTTCTTT. Its translation is CASSPFEGANTEAFF.

This clone turned up a few times. The chain uses TRBV27 and TRBJ2-3; a possible D gene is TRBD2 (5 bases). The V end lost 3 bases, the J end lost 2 bases, and 6 bases lay between the germline ends. This CDR3 has 13 residues. Per the germline V gene, CDR1 is MNHEY and CDR2 is SMNVEV (reference sequence). The CDR3 DNA reads as TGTGCCAGCAGTTTGGGAGTCACAGATACGCAGTATTTT. This gives the protein CASSLGVTDTQYF.

DNA for the CDR3: TGTGCCAGTAACGGACTACTAGGAGGCTACACCTTC. Residues: CASNGLLGGYTF. The chain recombines TRBV19 with TRBJ1-2; D ambiguous. CDR3 size: 12 residues. V lost 7 bases to trimming and J lost 8 bases, with 14 bases between them. Germline assignment: CDR1 LNHDA and CDR2 SQIVND (reference sequence).

The chain links TRBV6-5 to TRBJ2-7; 9 bases map to TRBD1. The CDR3 extends over 16 amino acids. CDR1 MNHEY and CDR2 SVGAGI come from the germline V gene. V shed 2 bases, J shed 2 bases, and the junction held 7 bases outside the gene matches. CDR3 nucleotides: TGTGCCAGCAGTTACACAGGACAGGGGATCCCCTACGAGCAGTACTTC. Its protein product is CASSYTGQGIPYEQYF.

The chain recombines TRBV30 with TRBJ1-2, with TRBD1 matching 9 bases. The CDR3 is made up of 14 amino acids. Losses at the gene ends were 1 base for V and 5 bases for J; bases not matched to a gene: 5. The germline CDR1 and CDR2 sequences are GTSNPN and SVGIG (reference sequence). The CDR3 is CAWSGTGTGYGYTF. In DNA, the CDR3 is TGTGCCTGGAGTGGCACCGGGACAGGGTATGGCTACACCTTC. Together with reference TRBV30 and TRBJ1-2, the CDR3 gives the full variable domain: SQTIHQWPATLVQPVGSPLSLECTVEGTSNPNLYWYRQAAGRGLQLLFYSVGIGQISSEVPQNLSASRPQDRQFILSSKKLLLSDSGFYLCAWSGTGTGYGYTFGSGTRLTVV.

This sequence joins TRBV28 and TRBJ2-2; 8 nucleotides match TRBD1. Germline values: CDR1 MDHEN, CDR2 SYDVKM. Unmatched junction bases numbered 3, after V lost 4 bases and J lost 2 bases. The CDR3 extends over 15 amino acids. The CDR3 DNA sequence: TGTGCCAGCAGTTCGCAGGGGGCTAACACCGGGGAGCTGTTTTTT. This sequence encodes CASSSQGANTGELFF.

The chain carries TRBV10-3 and TRBJ1-2; 9 bases match TRBD1. The CDR3 totals 14 residues. V lost 7 bases and J lost 6; bases outside the gene matches: 9. Looked up from germline, CDR1 is ENHRY and CDR2 is SYGVKD. In nucleotides, the CDR3 is TGTGCCATCACCCGGACAGGGGAATTGGATGGCTACACCTTC. Its translation: CAITRTGELDGYTF.

This chain uses TRBV11-3 with TRBJ2-3; 7 bases match TRBD2. This CDR3 spans 16 amino acids. V shed 4 bases, J shed 3 bases, and the junction held 10 bases outside the gene matches. The germline gives CDR1 SGHNT, CDR2 YENEEA. The CDR3 loop reads CASSSPAAGATDTQYF. The CDR3 DNA reads TGTGCCAGCAGCTCACCAGCTGCGGGAGCAACAGATACGCAGTATTTT.

The chain joins TRBV9 to TRBJ1-5; TRBD1 matches 8 bases. The CDR3 spans 14 residues. Germline-derived CDR1 and CDR2 are SGDLS and YYNGEE. Trimming cost V 4 bases and J 6 bases; bases outside gene matches: 6. The DNA of the CDR3 is TGTGCCAGCAGCAAGACAGGGGAAGGTCAGCCCCAGCATTTT. Translation gives CASSKTGEGQPQHF. Drawing the rest from reference TRBV9 and TRBJ1-5, the complete variable domain is DSGVTQTPKHLITATGQRVTLRCSPRSGDLSVYWYQQSLDQGLQFLIQYYNGEERAKGNILERFSAQQFPDLHSELNLSSLELGDSALYFCASSKTGEGQPQHFGDGTRLSIL.

The V gene is TRBV5-1, the J gene TRBJ1-5; 8 bases align to TRBD1. V dropped 4 bases and J dropped 6; count of bases not matched to a gene: 12. The CDR3 has 16 residues. Germline CDR1 is SGHRS and CDR2 is YFSETQ. In nucleotides, the CDR3 is TGCGCCAGCAGCCCCGGCACCACAGGGGGTGGTCAGCCCCAGCATTTT. Translated: CASSPGTTGGGQPQHF.

This sequence joins TRBV7-3 and TRBJ2-5; D is possibly TRBD2 (6 bases). The V end was cut by 4 bases, the J end by 5 bases, with 11 bases between. Germline V lookup: CDR1 SGHTA, CDR2 FQGTGA. There are 13 residues in the CDR3. CDR3 sequence reads: CASSSPGEETQYF. The CDR3 DNA reads as TGTGCCAGCAGCTCCCCGGGAGAGGAGACCCAGTACTTC.

This chain connects TRBV6-5 to TRBJ2-7; perhaps TRBD1 as D (6 bases). The CDR3 runs to 13 residues. CDR1 and CDR2 from the germline V gene are MNHEY and SVGAGI. V lost 5 bases to trimming and J lost 3 bases, with 11 bases between them. The CDR3 DNA follows: TGTGCCAGCAGTCCCGGACAGCACTACGAGCAGTACTTC. It codes for CASSPGQHYEQYF.

This chain connects TRBV19 to TRBJ1-1, with D unclear. Per the germline V gene, CDR1 is LNHDA and CDR2 is SQIVND (reference sequence). V shed 3 bases and J shed 4 bases, with 12 bases lying between them. The CDR3 runs 14 residues. CDR3 protein: CASSIREVSTEAFF. CDR3 coding DNA: TGTGCCAGTAGTATCCGGGAGGTGAGCACTGAAGCTTTCTTT. Using reference TRBV19 and TRBJ1-1 for the parts outside the CDR3, the full variable domain is DGGITQSPKYLFRKEGQNVTLSCEQNLNHDAMYWYRQDPGQGLRLIYYSQIVNDFQKGDIAEGYSVSREKKESFPLTVTSAQKNPTAFYLCASSIREVSTEAFFGQGTRLTVV.

This chain joins TRBV27 and TRBJ2-5; 9 bases fit TRBD2. CDR1 and CDR2 (germline): MNHEY, SMNVEV (reference sequence). The J segment lost 6 bases and the V segment lost 0 bases, leaving 14 bases of the junction unmatched. This CDR3 is built from 18 residues. CDR3 nucleotide sequence: TGTGCCAGCAGTTTATCAACACGGGGTGCGGGGGGGCAACAGACCCAGTACTTC. This encodes CASSLSTRGAGGQQTQYF.

The J gene is TRBJ2-7, the V gene TRBV6-5; maybe TRBD2 (5 bases). V was cut by 0 bases and J by 0 bases, with 9 bases left in between. Looked up from germline, CDR1 is MNHEY and CDR2 is SVGAGI. This CDR3 has 15 amino acids. The CDR3 DNA is TGTGCCAGCAGTTACTCGAGTGCGGGCTCCTACGAGCAGTACTTC. Its translation is CASSYSSAGSYEQYF.

V gene TRBV30 combines with J gene TRBJ2-5; TRBD1 agrees at 8 bases. The germline gives CDR1 GTSNPN, CDR2 SVGIG (reference sequence). The trim removed 5 bases at V and 1 base at J, leaving 9 bases unmatched. The CDR3 has 15 residues. CDR3 nucleotides: TGTGCCTGGGCGACTCTTGGACAGGGCCAAGAGACCCAGTACTTC. This sequence encodes CAWATLGQGQETQYF.

The V call is TRBV2, the J call TRBJ2-7; unclear D gene. Germline V gives CDR1 SNHLY, CDR2 FYNNEI. Trimming pared 0 bases from V and 4 bases from J, leaving 10 bases between. The CDR3 has 14 amino acids. The CDR3 region is CASSEATAPYEQYF. CDR3 bases: TGTGCCAGCAGTGAAGCAACCGCGCCATACGAGCAGTACTTC.

This chain joins TRBV9 and TRBJ1-2, with D possibly matching TRBD1 (5 bases). Germline V CDR1 and CDR2: SGDLS, YYNGEE. The CDR3 consists of 15 residues. Trimming took off 3 bases at V and 5 bases at J, with 17 bases between the two ends. DNA for the CDR3: TGTGCCAGCAGCGCACGAGGGGAGGCGGGTTATGGCTACACCTTC. Protein sequence: CASSARGEAGYGYTF.

The V and J genes are TRBV5-5 and TRBJ1-1; possible D gene TRBD1, 5 bases. CDR3 size: 16 residues. V was clipped by 0 bases and J by 2 bases, with 14 bases between them. The germline V gene encodes CDR1 SGHKS and CDR2 YYEKEE (reference sequence). The CDR3 DNA reads as TGTGCCAGCAGCTTGGAGGCAGGGTGGGGTAACACTGAAGCTTTCTTT. As protein: CASSLEAGWGNTEAFF.

The chain is built from TRBV19 and TRBJ1-1; D gene ambiguous. Trimming removed 7 bases at V and 1 base at J, with 10 bases between. Germline-derived CDR1 and CDR2 are LNHDA and SQIVND (reference sequence). The CDR3 length is 13 residues. The CDR3 region is CASMSYRNTEAFF. The CDR3 DNA reads as TGTGCCAGTATGTCTTATAGGAACACTGAAGCTTTCTTT.

The table lists this clone with a count of one. The genes are TRBV11-2 and TRBJ2-7; TRBD1 matches 7 bases. The CDR3 length is 16 residues. The V segment lost 5 bases and the J segment 1 base; nucleotides outside the gene matches: 11. Germline V gene data show CDR1 as SGHAT and CDR2 as FQNNGV. The chain's CDR3 is CASSTKGLQGSYEQYF. CDR3 in DNA: TGTGCCAGCAGCACAAAGGGGTTACAGGGGTCCTACGAGCAGTACTTC.

This chain joins TRBV19 and TRBJ1-2; no firm D call. V was clipped by 7 bases and J by 5 bases, with 11 bases between them. Germline loops: CDR1 LNHDA, CDR2 SQIVND (reference sequence). CDR3 size: 12 residues. Here the CDR3 DNA reads TGTGCCAGTACCATCGGCGGATATGGCTACACCTTC. Amino acid sequence: CASTIGGYGYTF.

The rearrangement uses TRBV7-6 and TRBJ1-1; no definite D call. This CDR3 region has 15 residues. Looked up from germline, CDR1 is SGHVS and CDR2 is FNYEAQ. The germline V and J ends were trimmed by 5 bases and 4 bases, with 17 bases remaining between them. CDR3 in DNA: TGTGCCAGCAGCGAAACAGTAACCCCGAGCACTGAAGCTTTCTTT. Its translation: CASSETVTPSTEAFF.

The J gene is TRBJ1-1, the V gene TRBV30; 8 bases agree with TRBD1. V shed 4 bases and J 10 bases; nucleotides not matched to a gene: 8. From germline, CDR1 is GTSNPN and CDR2 SVGIG (reference sequence). The CDR3 has 12 residues. CDR3 sequence (DNA): TGTGCCTGGAAACAGGGGGTTCGTTCAGCTTTCTTT. Residues: CAWKQGVRSAFF.

The chain carries TRBV10-3 and TRBJ1-3; 8 bases agree with TRBD1. V lost 11 bases, J lost 0 bases, and 3 bases stayed unmatched. Germline CDR1 ENHRY, CDR2 SYGVKD. The CDR3 has 13 residues. The DNA of the CDR3 is TGTGCCGCGCAGGGGGCCTCTGGAAACACCATATATTTT. It encodes CAAQGASGNTIYF.

The rearrangement links TRBV10-3 to TRBJ1-5; 8 positions match TRBD1. V trimming: 4 bases; J trimming: 5 bases; junction bases outside the gene matches: 4. The CDR3 consists of 14 residues. The germline V gene encodes CDR1 ENHRY and CDR2 SYGVKD. In nucleotides, the CDR3 is TGTGCCATCAGTGCGGGACAGGTTCATCAGCCCCAGCATTTT. This encodes CAISAGQVHQPQHF.

The chain carries TRBV3-1 (or the pseudogene TRBV3-2) and TRBJ2-2; tentatively, D is TRBD1 (5 bases). This CDR3 contains 15 residues. The V and J ends lost 1 base and 1 base respectively, with 7 bases between them. Germline CDR1 and CDR2: LGHDT and YNNKEL (reference sequence). Here the CDR3 DNA reads TGTGCCAGCAGCCAAGGAGACAGGAACACCGGGGAGCTGTTTTTT. This gives the protein CASSQGDRNTGELFF.

The J gene is TRBJ1-2, the V gene TRBV7-9; 7 nucleotides line up with TRBD1. The germline V gene has CDR1 SEHNR and CDR2 FQNEAQ (reference sequence). The CDR3 has 13 residues. V lost 5 bases, J lost 4 bases, and 4 bases stayed unmatched. The CDR3: CASSPGQFYGYTF. CDR3 bases: TGTGCCAGCAGCCCGGGACAGTTCTATGGCTACACCTTC.